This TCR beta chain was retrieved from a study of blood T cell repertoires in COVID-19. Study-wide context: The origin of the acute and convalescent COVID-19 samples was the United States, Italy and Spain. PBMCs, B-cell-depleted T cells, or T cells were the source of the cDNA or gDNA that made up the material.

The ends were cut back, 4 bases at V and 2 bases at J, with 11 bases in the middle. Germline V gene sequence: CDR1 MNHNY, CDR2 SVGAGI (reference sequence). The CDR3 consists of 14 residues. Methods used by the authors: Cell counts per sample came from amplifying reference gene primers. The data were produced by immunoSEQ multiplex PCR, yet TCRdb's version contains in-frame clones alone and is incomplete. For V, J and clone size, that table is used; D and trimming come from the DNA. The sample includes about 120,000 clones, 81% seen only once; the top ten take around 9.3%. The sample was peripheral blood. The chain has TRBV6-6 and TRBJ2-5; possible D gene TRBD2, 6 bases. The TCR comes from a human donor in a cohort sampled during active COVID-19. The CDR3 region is CASSLVGGQETQYF. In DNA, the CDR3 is TGTGCCAGCAGTTTAGTCGGGGGACAAGAGACCCAGTACTTC.